Presented here are 12 T cell receptor beta chains from one specimen sequenced in a study of blood T cell repertoires in COVID-19. Profiled with immunoSEQ multiplex PCR; TCRdb holds only in-frame clones, not every one. The data hold 150,000 to 200,000 clones, with around 82% observed a single time. Sequences were obtained from PBMCs or T cells enriched from blood (not recorded which). The receptors were sampled from a woman aged 45-65 years with acute COVID-19.

V usage is TRBV2 and J usage is TRBJ2-7, with 7 bases that match TRBD2. Per the germline V gene, CDR1 is SNHLY and CDR2 is FYNNEI. The CDR3 is made up of 13 amino acids. The V gene end was trimmed by 3 bases and the J gene end by 7 bases; junction bases not matched to a gene: 6. The CDR3 DNA reads TGTGCCAGCAGTGATGGCGGGGAGGGTGAGCAGTACGTC. This encodes CASSDGGEGEQYV.

This clone was detected once. CDR3 sequence reads: CASIALGTEAFF. In DNA, the CDR3 is TGTGCCAGCATAGCTCTTGGCACTGAAGCTTTCTTT. V is TRBV12-3 or TRBV12-4 and J is TRBJ1-1; D gene uncertain. Trimming removed 7 bases at V and 4 bases at J, with 10 bases between. The length of the CDR3 is 12 residues.

The rearrangement uses TRBV5-1 and TRBJ2-1, with 7 bases identical to TRBD1. The V gene end was trimmed by 4 bases and the J gene end by 2 bases; junction bases not matched to a gene: 12. The CDR3 covers 17 residues. Germline loops: CDR1 SGHRS, CDR2 YFSETQ. CDR3 coding DNA: TGCGCCAGCAGCATGATAGGGACAGCCCTAACCTACAATGAGCAGTTCTTC. Its translation: CASSMIGTALTYNEQFF.

V usage is TRBV6-2 or TRBV6-3 and J usage is TRBJ1-4; 8 nucleotides align to TRBD1. This CDR3 region has 15 residues. V dropped 5 bases and J dropped 8; count of bases not matched to a gene: 10. Germline V lookup: CDR1 MNHEY, CDR2 SVGEGT. The CDR3 bases are TGTGCCAGCAGTCGCAGGACAGGGAGGACGGAAAAACTGTTTTTT. Translation gives CASSRRTGRTEKLFF.

This clone was seen a few times. At one of its ends the junction is not consistent with the germline gene, which may arise from a read error. The V and J genes are TRBV2 and TRBJ1-2; TRBD1 agrees at 8 bases. CDR3 length equals 15 residues. Per germline, CDR1 SNHLY and CDR2 FYNNEI. The CDR3 DNA reads TGTGCCAGCAGGGAAGAGACAGGGGATTACTATGGCTACACCTTC. As protein: CASREETGDYYGYTF.

The chain links TRBV7-9 to TRBJ2-6; 8 bases are shared with TRBD1. V lost 8 bases and J lost 0; bases outside the gene matches: 15. From germline, CDR1 is SEHNR and CDR2 FQNEAQ (reference sequence). This CDR3 region has 19 residues. CDR3: CASLTTGDVQISGANVLTF. The CDR3 DNA follows: TGTGCCAGCCTGACGACAGGGGACGTCCAAATCTCTGGGGCCAACGTCCTGACTTTC.

This chain joins TRBV14 and TRBJ2-3; D is unresolved. The V and J ends lost 5 bases and 2 bases respectively, with 2 bases between them. The CDR3 is made up of 11 amino acids. The germline V gene has CDR1 SGHDN and CDR2 FVKESK. The CDR3 DNA sequence: TGTGCCAGCAGCTACACAGATACGCAGTATTTT. This encodes CASSYTDTQYF.

The V and J genes are TRBV11-3 and TRBJ2-3; D is unclear. Trimming took 1 base from V and 4 from J, leaving 9 bases between them. The CDR3 totals 14 residues. Germline CDR1 is SGHNT and CDR2 is YENEEA. The CDR3 coding sequence is TGTGCCAGCAGCTTAGGGTCGGCGGCAGATACGCAGTATTTT. This translates into CASSLGSAADTQYF.

V gene TRBV4-2 combines with J gene TRBJ2-5, with 9 positions matching TRBD2. This CDR3 is built from 15 residues. The V and J ends lost 5 bases and 2 bases, in that order; junction bases with no gene match: 6. The germline CDR1 and CDR2 sequences are LGHNA and YNFKEQ. The CDR3 loop is CASSKASGVQETQYF. In DNA form, the CDR3 reads TGTGCCAGCAGCAAGGCTAGCGGGGTACAAGAGACCCAGTACTTC.

The chain carries TRBV18 and TRBJ2-6; no clear D gene. Germline loops: CDR1 KGHSH, CDR2 LQKENI. V gave up 1 base and J gave up 0 bases, with 7 bases separating them. This CDR3 is 16 amino acids long. The CDR3 nucleotides read TGTGCCAGCTCACCACTAGCTTTCTCTGGGGCCAACGTCCTGACTTTC. It specifies CASSPLAFSGANVLTF.

V gene TRBV10-1 combines with J gene TRBJ2-7, with D perhaps matching TRBD2 (5 bases). The germline gives CDR1 WNHNN, CDR2 SYGVQD (reference sequence). This CDR3 is built from 14 residues. Trimming left V 7 bases short and J 5 bases short, with 18 bases between. The CDR3 coding sequence is TGCGCCAGCACCAAGGGTGGGAGTACGAACGAGCAGTACGTC. It yields the protein CASTKGGSTNEQYV.

The genes are TRBV6-5 and TRBJ1-2, with 11 bases fitting TRBD1. V was pared by 4 bases and J by 4 bases, with 5 bases of the junction left unmatched. The CDR3 consists of 15 residues. Germline values: CDR1 MNHEY, CDR2 SVGAGI. This chain's CDR3 is CASSFGQGAPYGYTF. Here the CDR3 DNA reads TGTGCCAGCAGTTTCGGACAGGGGGCGCCCTATGGCTACACCTTC.